This entry lists 7 T cell receptor beta chains sequenced from one sample in a study of CXCR3-negative and CXCR3-positive naive CD8 T cells. Study-wide findings and caveats: A higher hydrophobicity marked the TRB CDR3s of CXCR3-positive naive cells versus CXCR3-negative naive cells.

These receptors have no known antigen. Via 5' RACE with UMI labels, TRB cDNA libraries were prepared. TCRdb reprocessed the 5' RACE reads and reports one entry per CDR3 protein, with no DNA. Recorded for this sample: approximately 65,000 distinct CDR3 sequences. Sequenced: naive CXCR3+ CD8+ T cells from blood. Subset given: CD45RO-CCR7+CD27+CD95- naive CD8+ T cells expressing CXCR3 (TNR3+). The receptors were gathered from a human donor in good health. Some clones in this sample may be carry-over from other donors' samples.

This chain joins TRBV20-1 and TRBJ2-3; no DNA is available, so the TRBD2 call from TCRdb remains unchecked. The V gene's germline CDR1 is DFQATT and CDR2 SNEGSKA (reference sequence). The CDR3 length is 19 residues. CDR3 sequence reads: CSAFGIDRLAGDWTDTQYF.

The CDR3: CASSSMDRTYEQYF. J is TRBJ2-7 and V is TRBV13; TCRdb indicates TRBD1, and absent DNA this call remains unverified. Germline CDR1 is PRHDT and CDR2 is FYEKMQ (reference sequence). The CDR3 is 14 residues long.

The V call is TRBV27, the J call TRBJ2-7; TCRdb names TRBD1, which stays unverified in the absence of DNA. The CDR3 is 13 residues long. Germline CDR1 and CDR2: MNHEY and SMNVEV (reference sequence). The CDR3 spells CASSFQGASEQYF.

V usage is TRBV13 and J usage is TRBJ1-1; as DNA is missing, the TRBD1 call by TCRdb cannot be tested. This CDR3 is 12 amino acids long. CDR1 is PRHDT, CDR2 FYEKMQ, per germline (reference sequence). CDR3 in amino acids: CASRDSITEAFF.

The CDR3 region is CAWTPGLYQETQYF. The chain employs TRBV30 and TRBJ2-5; the TCRdb call, TRBD2, lacks DNA for checking. The germline CDR1 and CDR2 sequences are GTSNPN and SVGIG (reference sequence). The CDR3 runs to 14 residues.

The chain has TRBV11-1 and TRBJ2-1. The CDR3 spans 15 residues. Germline V gives CDR1 SGHAT, CDR2 FQDESV (reference sequence). The CDR3 here is CASSLGGASYNEQFF.

This clonotype is identified as medium-sized from frequency. The chain links TRBV7-7 to TRBJ2-2; with no DNA, the TCRdb D assignment of TRBD1 cannot be verified. CDR1 SSHAT and CDR2 FNYEAQ come from the germline V gene (reference sequence). The length of the CDR3 is 16 residues. CDR3 region: CASSHGTEEYTGELFF.